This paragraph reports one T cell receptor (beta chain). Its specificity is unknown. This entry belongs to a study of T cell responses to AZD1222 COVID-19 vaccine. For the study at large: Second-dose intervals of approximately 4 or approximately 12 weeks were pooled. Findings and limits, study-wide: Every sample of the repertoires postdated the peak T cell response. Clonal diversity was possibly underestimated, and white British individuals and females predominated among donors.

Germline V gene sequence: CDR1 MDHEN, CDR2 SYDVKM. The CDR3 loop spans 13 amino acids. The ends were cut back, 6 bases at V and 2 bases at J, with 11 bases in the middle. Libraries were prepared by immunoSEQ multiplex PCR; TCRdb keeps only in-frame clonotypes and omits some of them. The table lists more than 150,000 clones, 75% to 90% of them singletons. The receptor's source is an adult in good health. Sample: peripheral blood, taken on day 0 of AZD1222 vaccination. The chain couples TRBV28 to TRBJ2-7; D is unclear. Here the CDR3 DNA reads TGTGCCAGCAGATCCGGGTTAACCTACGAGCAGTACTTC. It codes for CASRSGLTYEQYF. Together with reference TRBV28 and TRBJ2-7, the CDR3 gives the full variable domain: DVKVTQSSRYLVKRTGEKVFLECVQDMDHENMFWYRQDPGLGLRLIYFSYDVKMKEKGDIPEGYSVSREKKERFSLILESASTNQTSMYLCASRSGLTYEQYFGPGTRLTVT.